Presented here are 27 T cell receptor beta chains from one specimen sequenced in a study of cytomegalovirus exposure and HLA in healthy donors. PCR amplification relied on 60 Vbeta primers (plus 13 Jbeta primers). Assay used: immunoSEQ multiplex PCR; TCRdb lists only in-frame clones, some missing. The sample includes 110,000 or so clones, 74% of them seen just once. Sequencing was carried out using PBMCs. The receptors come from a human donor in good health.

This rearrangement joins TRBV18 to TRBJ2-2, with D perhaps TRBD1 (6 bases). Trimming shortened V by 2 bases and J by 6 bases, and 13 bases separated the two germline ends. There are 15 residues in the CDR3. Germline V gene data show CDR1 as KGHSH and CDR2 as LQKENI. This CDR3 is CASSPNSGTPGELFF. CDR3 bases: TGTGCCAGCTCACCAAACTCCGGGACACCCGGGGAGCTGTTTTTT.

This clone was counted only a few times. This rearrangement joins TRBV5-1 to TRBJ2-7, with a weak D call TRBD2 (6 bases). Germline CDR1 and CDR2: SGHRS and YFSETQ. V was pared by 6 bases and J by 6 bases, with 10 bases between. The CDR3 contains 11 residues. The chain's CDR3 is CASTLGGEQYF. In nucleotides, the CDR3 is TGCGCCAGCACCCTGGGGGGCGAGCAGTACTTC.

The chain recombines TRBV10-1 with TRBJ1-2; no clear D gene. Deletions cut 6 bases from V and 3 bases from J, with 11 bases between. The CDR3 extends over 13 amino acids. CDR1 is WNHNN, CDR2 SYGVQD, per germline (reference sequence). CDR3 in amino acids: CASSQNVDYGYTF. The CDR3 DNA reads TGCGCCAGCAGCCAAAATGTAGACTATGGCTACACCTTC.

This clone was recorded only once. The chain employs TRBV7-2 and TRBJ2-5; 7 bases are shared with TRBD2. The junction had 14 bases not matched to a gene; V was cut back by 2 bases and J by 5 bases. The CDR3 sequence is 17 residues long. Germline CDR1 is SGHTA and CDR2 is FQGNSA. The CDR3 coding sequence is TGTGCCAGCAGCTTAAGGTCACGGGCTAGCGGTGGGGAGACCCAGTACTTC. Translating gives CASSLRSRASGGETQYF.

The chain uses TRBV15 and TRBJ1-2, with no clear D. V was cut by 3 bases and J by 8 bases, with 13 bases left in between. Germline V gene data show CDR1 as LNHNV and CDR2 as YYDKDF (reference sequence). This CDR3 region has 13 residues. The CDR3 sequence is CATSRAGGEGYTF. The CDR3 DNA is TGTGCCACCAGCAGGGCGGGTGGGGAGGGCTACACCTTC. The full variable domain, with the rest looked up from reference TRBV15 and TRBJ1-2, is DAMVIQNPRYQVTQFGKPVTLSCSQTLNHNVMYWYQQKSSQAPKLLFHYYDKDFNNEADTPDNFQSRRPNTSFCFLDIRSPGLGDTAMYLCATSRAGGEGYTFGSGTRLTVV.

This chain uses TRBV6-5 with TRBJ1-6, with D unresolved. Per the germline V gene, CDR1 is MNHEY and CDR2 is SVGAGI. Trimming stripped 5 bases from V and 2 bases from J, with 7 bases between. There are 14 residues in the CDR3. CDR3 sequence (DNA): TGTGCCAGCAGTAGTGGAGCCTATAATTCACCCCTCCACTTT. Its protein is CASSSGAYNSPLHF.

The rearrangement links TRBV6-6 to TRBJ1-1; the D gene is possibly TRBD1 (6 bases). Germline V CDR1 and CDR2: MNHNY, SVGAGI (reference sequence). Trimming left V 7 bases short and J 8 bases short, with 23 bases between. The CDR3 spans 15 residues. CDR3 nucleotides: TGTGCCAGCAAATTACTCCCGCAGGGGTCACAAGAAGCTTTCTTT. Its protein product is CASKLLPQGSQEAFF.

The chain combines TRBV28 with TRBJ2-3; D gene ambiguous. Trimming pared 8 bases from V and 0 bases from J, leaving 9 bases between. CDR1 and CDR2 (germline): MDHEN, SYDVKM. This CDR3 spans 13 amino acids. Here the CDR3 reads CASGPHSTDTQYF. CDR3 nucleotide sequence: TGTGCCAGCGGTCCACACAGCACAGATACGCAGTATTTT.

The rearrangement uses TRBV15 and TRBJ2-1, with 8 positions matching TRBD2. This CDR3 region has 14 residues. Germline CDR1 LNHNV, CDR2 YYDKDF (reference sequence). V was clipped by 5 bases and J by 7 bases; unmatched bases: 7. The DNA for the CDR3 is TGTGCCACCAGCTCGCGGGAGGTTGTAAATGAGCAGTTCTTC. Translated, it gives CATSSREVVNEQFF.

The chain combines TRBV5-1 with TRBJ2-1; 11 positions match TRBD2. In germline, CDR1 is SGHRS, CDR2 YFSETQ. The CDR3 spans 17 residues. V gave up 1 base and J gave up 4 bases; unmatched junction bases: 7. CDR3 nucleotide sequence: TGCGCCAGCAGCTTGTTCGTGGGACTAGCGGATTACAATGAGCAGTTCTTC. Translation: CASSLFVGLADYNEQFF.

This chain connects TRBV23-1 to TRBJ1-5, with 12 bases fitting TRBD1. TRBV23-1 belongs to the ORF category, with a function that is uncertain. The CDR3 is made up of 14 amino acids. Germline trimming cut 7 bases from V and 6 bases from J; bases unmatched to any gene: 4. DNA for the CDR3: TGCGCCAGCATGCCGGGACAGGGGGCTCAGCCCCAGCATTTT. As protein: CASMPGQGAQPQHF.

The rearrangement uses TRBV7-2 and TRBJ1-2, with TRBD1 identical over 7 bases. Trimming at V came to 1 base and at J to 8 bases, leaving 13 bases not matched to a gene. Germline lookup yields CDR1 SGHTA and CDR2 FQGNSA. The CDR3 consists of 16 residues. CDR3 in amino acids: CASSLEGAGVYGGYTF. In nucleotides, the CDR3 is TGTGCCAGCAGCTTAGAGGGGGCGGGTGTCTATGGCGGCTACACCTTC.

Only one count was recorded for this clone. The V and J genes are TRBV11-3 and TRBJ1-1; possibly TRBD1 for D (5 bases). Trimming left V 2 bases short and J 11 bases short, with 15 bases between. The CDR3 extends over 13 amino acids. Per germline, CDR1 SGHNT and CDR2 YENEEA. The CDR3 region is CASSLRQGMEAFF. DNA of the CDR3: TGTGCCAGCAGCTTACGGCAGGGTATGGAGGCTTTCTTT.

This chain uses TRBV10-2 with TRBJ2-5; TRBD2 matches at 8 bases. Trimming at V came to 1 base and at J to 2 bases, leaving 6 bases not matched to a gene. The CDR3 loop spans 16 amino acids. Germline V gives CDR1 WSHSY, CDR2 SAAADI. In nucleotides, the CDR3 is TGCGCCAGCAGTGAGTTTTTTGCGGGAGGACAAGAGACCCAGTACTTC. Protein sequence: CASSEFFAGGQETQYF.

V is TRBV27 and J is TRBJ2-7; TRBD1 aligns across 9 bases. The V and J ends lost 5 bases and 3 bases, in that order; junction bases with no gene match: 2. The length of the CDR3 is 13 residues. Germline loops: CDR1 MNHEY, CDR2 SMNVEV (reference sequence). The CDR3 DNA reads TGTGCCAGCAGTCGACAGGGGGTCTACGAGCAGTACTTC. Amino acid sequence: CASSRQGVYEQYF.

This chain joins TRBV5-1 and TRBJ1-1; D not certain. Looked up from germline, CDR1 is SGHRS and CDR2 is YFSETQ. V was cut by 4 bases and J by 8 bases, with 21 bases left in between. The CDR3 consists of 15 residues. The CDR3 DNA is TGCGCCAGCAGCCCCCCCCAGTGGGAGGGCAGCGAAGCTTTCTTT. Its protein product is CASSPPQWEGSEAFF. The whole variable domain, filled in from reference TRBV5-1 and TRBJ1-1, reads KAGVTQTPRYLIKTRGQQVTLSCSPISGHRSVSWYQQTPGQGLQFLFEYFSETQRNKGNFPGRFSGRQFSNSRSEMNVSTLELGDSALYLCASSPPQWEGSEAFFGQGTRLTVV.

This sequence joins TRBV6-6 and TRBJ1-1, with 7 bases that match TRBD1. The CDR3 is made up of 13 amino acids. V gave up 11 bases and J gave up 0 bases; unmatched junction bases: 6. Germline V gene data show CDR1 as MNHNY and CDR2 as SVGAGI (reference sequence). CDR3 loop: CASGGILNTEAFF. CDR3 in DNA: TGTGCCTCAGGGGGGATTTTGAACACTGAAGCTTTCTTT.

This chain uses TRBV30 with TRBJ2-1; 7 nucleotides agree with TRBD2. The germline CDR1 and CDR2 sequences are GTSNPN and SVGIG (reference sequence). CDR3 length: 14 amino acids. Germline trimming cut 3 bases from V and 10 bases from J; bases unmatched to any gene: 12. The CDR3 nucleotides read TGTGCCTGGAGCCCCTACTCCACTAGCGTAGAGCAGTTCTTC. It translates to CAWSPYSTSVEQFF.

The chain recombines TRBV7-2 with TRBJ1-3, with no clear D. Trimming stripped 5 bases from V and 4 bases from J, with 15 bases between. Germline-derived CDR1 and CDR2 are SGHTA and FQGNSA. The CDR3 has 15 amino acids. The CDR3 DNA follows: TGTGCCAGCAGCCCCATCGCGTTCTCCGGAAACACCATATATTTT. As protein: CASSPIAFSGNTIYF.

In nucleotides, the CDR3 is TGTGCCTGGGGGGCGAGCAATCAGCCCCAGCATTTT. Translating gives CAWGASNQPQHF. This chain joins TRBV30 and TRBJ1-5, with D possibly being TRBD1 (5 bases). CDR1 GTSNPN and CDR2 SVGIG come from the germline V gene (reference sequence). V lost 5 bases and J lost 1, with 6 bases in between. CDR3 length: 12 residues.

This chain links TRBV19 with TRBJ1-5; D not certain. CDR1 and CDR2 (germline): LNHDA, SQIVND (reference sequence). Trimming left V 5 bases short and J 0 bases short, with 2 bases between. This CDR3 comprises 12 residues. DNA for the CDR3: TGTGCCAGTAGTTATAGCAATCAGCCCCAGCATTTT. Protein product: CASSYSNQPQHF.

The chain has TRBV7-2 and TRBJ1-6; D perhaps matches TRBD1 (5 bases). The germline V and J ends were trimmed by 7 bases and 6 bases, with 13 bases remaining between them. CDR1 and CDR2 (germline): SGHTA, FQGNSA. There are 14 residues in the CDR3. The CDR3 spells CASTYGGGNSPLHF. The CDR3 DNA reads as TGTGCCAGCACCTACGGGGGAGGTAATTCACCCCTCCACTTT. Supplemented by reference TRBV7-2 and TRBJ1-6, the full variable domain reads GAGVSQSPSNKVTEKGKDVELRCDPISGHTALYWYRQSLGQGLEFLIYFQGNSAPDKSGLPSDRFSAERTGGSVSTLTIQRTQQEDSAVYLCASTYGGGNSPLHFGNGTRLTVT.

This clone was seen more than once but under ten times. This chain links TRBV19 with TRBJ1-2; TRBD1 matches at 10 bases. V was clipped by 4 bases and J by 7 bases; unmatched bases: 6. The CDR3 totals 14 residues. Germline-derived CDR1 and CDR2 are LNHDA and SQIVND (reference sequence). CDR3 coding DNA: TGTGCCAGTAGTACAGGACAGGGGGTTTTTGGCTACACCTTC. This encodes CASSTGQGVFGYTF.

This rearrangement joins TRBV5-8 to TRBJ2-1; 12 bases are shared with TRBD2. Germline V gives CDR1 SGHTS, CDR2 YDEGEE. V trimming: 4 bases; J trimming: 6 bases; junction bases outside the gene matches: 8. This CDR3 is 16 amino acids long. This chain's CDR3 is CASSTGLAGGLNEQFF. CDR3 in DNA: TGTGCCAGCAGCACCGGGCTAGCGGGGGGGCTCAATGAGCAGTTCTTC.

The DNA of the CDR3 is TGTGCCAGCAGCCCGGGCGGGGGGGATGTCACTGAAGCTTTCTTT. It translates to CASSPGGGDVTEAFF. The V gene is TRBV4-2, the J gene TRBJ1-1; a possible D gene is TRBD1 (5 bases). With 4 bases removed from V and 4 bases from J, the gap between germline ends came to 16 bases. The CDR3 length is 15 residues. CDR1 and CDR2 (germline): LGHNA, YNFKEQ.

The chain joins TRBV13 to TRBJ2-1, with 10 bases that match TRBD2. V trimming: 2 bases; J trimming: 7 bases; junction bases outside the gene matches: 5. The germline gives CDR1 PRHDT, CDR2 FYEKMQ (reference sequence). The CDR3 spans 15 residues. The CDR3 DNA reads TGTGCCAGCAGCTTATGGGCTAGCGGGGGAAATGAGCAGTTCTTC. Residues: CASSLWASGGNEQFF.

This chain links TRBV7-2 with TRBJ1-4; 7 positions agree with TRBD1. CDR3 length equals 15 residues. The germline gives CDR1 SGHTA, CDR2 FQGNSA. V lost 5 bases to trimming and J lost 2 bases; unmatched junction nucleotides: 5. The CDR3 is CASSPLQGTNEKLFF. For the CDR3, the DNA is TGTGCCAGCAGCCCCCTACAGGGGACTAATGAAAAACTGTTTTTT.